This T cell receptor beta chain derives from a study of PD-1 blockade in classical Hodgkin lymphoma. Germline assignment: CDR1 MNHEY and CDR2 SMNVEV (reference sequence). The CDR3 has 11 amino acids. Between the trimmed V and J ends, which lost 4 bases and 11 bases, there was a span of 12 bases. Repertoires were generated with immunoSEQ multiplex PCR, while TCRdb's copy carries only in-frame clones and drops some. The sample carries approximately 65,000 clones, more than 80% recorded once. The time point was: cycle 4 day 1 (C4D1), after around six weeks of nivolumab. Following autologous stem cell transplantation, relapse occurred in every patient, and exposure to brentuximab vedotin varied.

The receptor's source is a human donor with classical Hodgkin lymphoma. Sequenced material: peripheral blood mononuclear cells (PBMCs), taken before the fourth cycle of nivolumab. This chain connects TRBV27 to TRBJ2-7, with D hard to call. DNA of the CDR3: TGTGCCAGCAGTTCGCACACGGTGGAGTACTTC. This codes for CASSSHTVEYF.